This entry is about one T cell receptor (beta chain). Its antigen is unknown. One end of the junction fails to match germline, which may point to a read error. CDR1 and CDR2 (germline): SQVTM, ANQGSEA. The CDR3 sequence is 13 residues long. The data are from a study of cytomegalovirus exposure and HLA in healthy donors. Researchers ran the PCR with 60 Vbeta and 13 Jbeta primers. Only in-frame clones appear in the TCRdb table, and some are missing; sequencing was by immunoSEQ multiplex PCR. This table has approximately 170,000 clones, around two thirds appearing once. Findings of the study overall: The authors later found HLA-associated TCR beta chains more clonally expanded than equally common others. For TCR beta chains, V- and J-gene trimming was later linked to a missense DCLRE1C variant.

The specimen sequenced was PBMCs. The chain couples TRBV29-1 to TRBJ1-1; D is unclear. The sequence derives from a middle-aged man in good health and CMV-seronegative. The CDR3 DNA reads TGCAGCGTTACCCGTTGGGGAGGCACTGAAGATTTCTTT. This gives the protein CSVTRWGGTEDFF.